This T cell receptor beta chain came from a study of memory CD4+ T cells and cytomegalovirus serostatus. In its sample, this clone was seen once. Its antigen is unknown. Clones were read by immunoSEQ multiplex PCR, and TCRdb kept only the in-frame ones, dropping some. Of tens of thousands of clones listed, around 82% are singletons. The CDR3 contains 15 residues. J gave up 0 bases and V 4 bases, and 7 bases lay outside the gene matches. Germline V gene sequence: CDR1 SGHRS, CDR2 YFSETQ. The sort gate was single viable CD3+CD4+CD8-CD45RO+ cells for memory CD4+ T cells. Total CD4+ T cells were enriched by CD4 positive selection. General study findings and limits: The CMV-associated TCR signature appears largely within the CD4+ memory repertoire. About two fifths of the roughly 150 known CMV-associated TCRbeta sequences appeared in CD4+ memory.

The genes are TRBV5-1 and TRBJ2-7; 7 bases match TRBD1. This receptor was taken from an adult in good health and CMV-seronegative. Some clones in this sample may be carry-over from other donors' samples. Sequencing was performed on memory CD4+ T cells from blood. The CDR3 protein is CASSREQGSSYEQYF. The CDR3 DNA is TGCGCCAGCAGCCGGGAACAGGGGAGCTCCTACGAGCAGTACTTC.